This entry concerns a single T cell receptor (beta chain). Its antigen is unknown. Germline assignment: CDR1 LNHDA and CDR2 SQIVND (reference sequence). The CDR3 extends over 16 amino acids. The ends lost 6 bases at V and 4 bases at J; junction bases unmatched: 13. This record comes from a study of radiotherapy plus CTLA-4 blockade in lung cancer. Study-level results: Tumor-origin TCR clones grew in blood after radiotherapy plus ipilimumab.

Data came from immunoSEQ multiplex PCR; TCRdb stores just in-frame clones and leaves some out. This repertoire shows about 93,000 clones, around 88% found once; its top ten account for nearly 5%. The chain recombines TRBV19 with TRBJ2-3, with 7 bases that match TRBD2. The sequence derives from a human donor with non-small cell lung cancer that progressed on radiotherapy plus ipilimumab. Sequences were derived from peripheral blood, sampled from a patient treated with radiotherapy plus ipilimumab. The CDR3 nucleotides read TGTGCCAGTAGCCGGGGGAGGCGGGAGAATCCAGATACGCAGTATTTT. Translating gives CASSRGRRENPDTQYF.